These 29 T cell receptor beta chains came from one sample sequenced in a study of cytomegalovirus exposure and HLA in healthy donors (dated by TCRdb to 2016 to 2017). The library was generated by the immunoSEQ multiplex PCR assay. For the multiplex PCR, a mixture combining 60 forward primers for TCR Vbeta segments and 13 reverse primers for TCR Jbeta segments was used. The source is immuneACCESS, and TCRdb retained only in-frame sequences with V and J called. Part of the clones is not carried over; for the studies checked, unresolved V genes explain less than half of this, and the remainder is unexplained. This sample comprises 150,000 to 200,000 clones, 70% to 80% of them detected only once. The ten largest clonotypes hold about 1.9% of the sample. Sequencing was performed on PBMCs. The receptors were gathered from a man in his thirties or forties in good health and CMV-seronegative.

This clone was seen more than once but under ten times. The V gene is TRBV5-4, the J gene TRBJ1-1; the D gene is possibly TRBD1 (5 bases). The germline V gene has CDR1 SGHNT and CDR2 YYREEE (reference sequence). V was cut by 1 base and J by 8 bases, with 15 bases left in between. The CDR3 runs 14 residues. The CDR3 DNA sequence: TGTGCCAGCAGCTTGCAGGGCACAACAGAAGAAGCTTTCTTT. As protein: CASSLQGTTEEAFF.

This rearrangement joins TRBV23-1 to TRBJ2-3; D possibly corresponds to TRBD2 (5 bases). TRBV23-1 falls under the ORF class, with uncertain function. V lost 8 bases to trimming and J lost 0 bases, with 9 bases between them. The CDR3 has 13 residues. Here the CDR3 reads CASGEGSTDTQYF. DNA of the CDR3: TGCGCCAGCGGTGAGGGAAGCACAGATACGCAGTATTTT.

This chain connects TRBV6-6 to TRBJ2-7, with D perhaps TRBD1 (6 bases). Germline V lookup: CDR1 MNHNY, CDR2 SVGAGI (reference sequence). Deletions cut 6 bases from V and 2 bases from J, with 17 bases between. The CDR3 contains 15 residues. This chain's CDR3 is CASSQGQPGPYEQYF. The CDR3 region has the DNA TGTGCCAGCAGCCAAGGACAGCCTGGTCCCTACGAGCAGTACTTC.

The chain uses TRBV5-1 and TRBJ2-7; D remains ambiguous. The CDR3 contains 11 residues. Germline loops: CDR1 SGHRS, CDR2 YFSETQ. V gave up 0 bases and J gave up 5 bases, with 3 bases separating them. The CDR3: CASSLVNEQYF. CDR3 nucleotides: TGCGCCAGCAGCTTGGTCAACGAGCAGTACTTC. The full variable domain, completed using reference TRBV5-1 and TRBJ2-7, is KAGVTQTPRYLIKTRGQQVTLSCSPISGHRSVSWYQQTPGQGLQFLFEYFSETQRNKGNFPGRFSGRQFSNSRSEMNVSTLELGDSALYLCASSLVNEQYFGPGTRLTVT.

V and J are TRBV5-4 and TRBJ2-7; possible D gene TRBD2, 6 bases. The CDR3 is 14 residues long. CDR1 SGHNT and CDR2 YYREEE come from the germline V gene (reference sequence). The ends were cut back, 0 bases at V and 1 base at J, with 8 bases in the middle. The CDR3 region has the DNA TGTGCCAGCAGCTTGGCGGGGGATTCCTACGAGCAGTACTTC. This gives the protein CASSLAGDSYEQYF.

The chain joins TRBV28 to TRBJ1-2; weak D call: TRBD1 (6 bases). V lost 4 bases to trimming and J lost 2 bases, with 17 bases between them. The CDR3 has 16 amino acids. Germline V lookup: CDR1 MDHEN, CDR2 SYDVKM. CDR3 nucleotides: TGTGCCAGCAGTTCACGTCCCGGGACAACGAACTATGGCTACACCTTC. Translated: CASSSRPGTTNYGYTF.

The rearrangement joins TRBV7-2 to TRBJ1-2, with D unresolved. Germline lookup yields CDR1 SGHTA and CDR2 FQGNSA. This CDR3 has 14 amino acids. V was clipped by 4 bases and J by 8 bases, with 17 bases between them. CDR3 protein: CASSSVVGVTGYTF. CDR3 DNA sequence: TGTGCCAGCAGCTCGGTAGTCGGGGTGACGGGCTACACCTTC.

This chain joins TRBV6-1 and TRBJ1-1; D is unresolved. Trimming removed 5 bases at V and 0 bases at J, with 7 bases between. Germline values: CDR1 MNHNS, CDR2 SASEGT. The CDR3 sequence is 13 residues long. CDR3 DNA sequence: TGTGCCAGCAGTCGGGAGCTGAACACTGAAGCTTTCTTT. Its translation is CASSRELNTEAFF.

The V gene is TRBV7-9, the J gene TRBJ2-1; 10 bases are shared with TRBD2. The junction had 13 bases not matched to a gene; V was cut back by 7 bases and J by 10 bases. This CDR3 region has 15 residues. Germline-derived CDR1 and CDR2 are SEHNR and FQNEAQ (reference sequence). CDR3 protein: CASMLASSGSWEQFF. The CDR3 DNA reads as TGTGCCAGCATGCTCGCGTCTAGCGGGAGTTGGGAGCAGTTCTTC. The full variable domain, rest sourced from reference TRBV7-9 and TRBJ2-1, is DTGVSQNPRHKITKRGQNVTFRCDPISEHNRLYWYRQTLGQGPEFLTYFQNEAQLEKSRLLSDRFSAERPKGSFSTLEIQRTEQGDSAMYLCASMLASSGSWEQFFGPGTRLTVL.

The V gene is TRBV27, the J gene TRBJ1-1, with D possibly TRBD1 on 6 matching bases. The germline V gene has CDR1 MNHEY and CDR2 SMNVEV (reference sequence). The CDR3 covers 17 residues. The V gene lost 6 bases and the J gene lost 0 bases, with 20 bases spanning the gap. The CDR3 nucleotides are TGTGCCAGCAGGGACAAGGGGACAACAACTGTGAACACTGAAGCTTTCTTT. It codes for CASRDKGTTTVNTEAFF.

The rearrangement uses TRBV18 and TRBJ1-1; 7 bases match TRBD1. Germline CDR1 KGHSH, CDR2 LQKENI. CDR3 length equals 14 residues. J was trimmed by 4 bases and V by 2 bases; bases with no gene match: 4. In nucleotides, the CDR3 is TGTGCCAGCTCACCAGACAGGGTGAGCACTGAAGCTTTCTTT. This codes for CASSPDRVSTEAFF.

V and J are TRBV6-5 and TRBJ1-1; perhaps TRBD1 as D (5 bases). The CDR3 sequence is 15 residues long. V gave up 6 bases and J gave up 2 bases, with 16 bases separating them. Per germline, CDR1 MNHEY and CDR2 SVGAGI. The CDR3 loop is CASRKETQANTEAFF. The CDR3 region has the DNA TGTGCCAGCAGAAAAGAGACACAGGCTAACACTGAAGCTTTCTTT.

The chain uses TRBV19 and TRBJ2-2, with 10 bases fitting TRBD2. CDR1 LNHDA and CDR2 SQIVND come from the germline V gene (reference sequence). This CDR3 is 17 amino acids long. The trim removed 4 bases at V and 3 bases at J, leaving 8 bases unmatched. CDR3 protein: CASSTPGSGRYTGELFF. The CDR3 nucleotides read TGTGCCAGTAGTACCCCGGGTAGCGGGAGGTACACCGGGGAGCTGTTTTTT.

This rearrangement joins TRBV19 to TRBJ1-5; D is possibly TRBD1 (6 bases). CDR1 and CDR2 from the germline V gene are LNHDA and SQIVND (reference sequence). The germline V and J ends were trimmed by 6 bases and 11 bases, with 17 bases remaining between them. There are 13 residues in the CDR3. The CDR3 coding sequence is TGTGCCAGTAGAACGGACAGCGGATCGGCCCAGCATTTT. Translated: CASRTDSGSAQHF.

The chain is built from TRBV7-2 and TRBJ2-7; D is unresolved. The CDR3 length is 11 residues. Germline V CDR1 and CDR2: SGHTA, FQGNSA. V lost 4 bases to trimming and J lost 3 bases, with 4 bases between them. CDR3 protein: CASSSYYEQYF. The CDR3 bases are TGTGCCAGCAGCTCCTACTACGAGCAGTACTTC.

The chain recombines TRBV6-5 with TRBJ2-5; possible D gene TRBD1, 5 bases. V was clipped by 4 bases and J by 4 bases, with 13 bases between them. CDR1 and CDR2 from the germline V gene are MNHEY and SVGAGI. The CDR3 consists of 14 residues. The chain's CDR3 is CASSLGDFGETQYF. The CDR3 DNA follows: TGTGCCAGCAGTTTAGGGGATTTCGGAGAGACCCAGTACTTC.

In DNA form, the CDR3 reads TGCGCCAGCAGCCAAGGCCCGGGGAGCGAGCAGTTCTTC. Its protein product is CASSQGPGSEQFF. This chain connects TRBV4-1 to TRBJ2-1, with D perhaps TRBD2 (5 bases). The ends were cut back, 1 base at V and 10 bases at J, with 11 bases in the middle. The CDR3 totals 13 residues. Germline CDR1 reads MGHRA; CDR2 reads YSYEKL.

This chain joins TRBV7-2 and TRBJ1-2, with D unclear. This CDR3 spans 14 amino acids. V was trimmed by 6 bases and J by 5 bases, leaving 16 bases between them. Germline-derived CDR1 and CDR2 are SGHTA and FQGNSA. Written as DNA, the CDR3 is TGTGCCAGCAGAACCGGCGGGTCGCAGTATGGCTACACCTTC. Protein product: CASRTGGSQYGYTF. The whole variable domain, remainder taken from reference TRBV7-2 and TRBJ1-2, is GAGVSQSPSNKVTEKGKDVELRCDPISGHTALYWYRQSLGQGLEFLIYFQGNSAPDKSGLPSDRFSAERTGGSVSTLTIQRTQQEDSAVYLCASRTGGSQYGYTFGSGTRLTVV.

The CDR3 sequence is CASSSPKSGRAYEQYF. The CDR3 DNA reads TGTGCCAGCTCATCGCCTAAAAGCGGGAGGGCCTACGAGCAGTACTTC. The J gene is TRBJ2-7, the V gene TRBV18; 10 bases align to TRBD2. The germline V gene has CDR1 KGHSH and CDR2 LQKENI. The CDR3 sequence is 16 residues long. V was clipped by 5 bases and J by 2 bases; unmatched bases: 9. The whole variable domain, remainder taken from reference TRBV18 and TRBJ2-7, is NAGVMQNPRHLVRRRGQEARLRCSPMKGHSHVYWYRQLPEEGLKFMVYLQKENIIDESGMPKERFSAEFPKEGPSILRIQQVVRGDSAAYFCASSSPKSGRAYEQYFGPGTRLTVT.

The V call is TRBV7-2, the J call TRBJ2-4, with 9 bases aligning to TRBD2. Trimming cost V 0 bases and J 0 bases; bases outside gene matches: 3. The CDR3 spans 17 residues. From germline, CDR1 is SGHTA and CDR2 FQGNSA. For the CDR3, the DNA is TGTGCCAGCAGCTTAGCCCTAGCGGGACTAGCCAAAAACATTCAGTACTTC. Protein product: CASSLALAGLAKNIQYF.

V and J are TRBV28 and TRBJ1-2, with 7 bases matching TRBD1. V lost 4 bases to trimming and J lost 5 bases; unmatched junction nucleotides: 13. Germline V gives CDR1 MDHEN, CDR2 SYDVKM. The CDR3 sequence is 16 residues long. CDR3 in amino acids: CASSSPGTEVGYGYTF. CDR3 DNA: TGTGCCAGCAGTTCTCCTGGGACAGAGGTGGGTTATGGCTACACCTTC.

The chain uses TRBV9 and TRBJ2-7, with D possibly TRBD1 on 5 matching bases. V was shortened by 3 bases and J by 4 bases, with 14 bases between the two germline ends. The CDR3 spans 14 residues. Germline V gives CDR1 SGDLS, CDR2 YYNGEE. This CDR3 reads CASSGGLRGYEQYF. CDR3 nucleotides: TGTGCCAGCAGCGGGGGCCTAAGGGGTTACGAGCAGTACTTC.

This clone was seen a handful of times. The CDR3 bases are TGTGCCAGCAGCCCCAGGACTAGCGGACCCACCTACGAGCAGTACTTC. It yields the protein CASSPRTSGPTYEQYF. This sequence joins TRBV7-9 and TRBJ2-7; 10 nucleotides match TRBD2. V trimming: 5 bases; J trimming: 2 bases; junction bases outside the gene matches: 9. CDR1 and CDR2 (germline): SEHNR, FQNEAQ (reference sequence). The CDR3 sequence is 16 residues long.

The V call is TRBV30, the J call TRBJ1-4; D not certain. Germline V CDR1 and CDR2: GTSNPN, SVGIG (reference sequence). V lost 0 bases, J lost 8 bases, and 10 bases lay in between. The CDR3 consists of 13 residues. The CDR3 DNA follows: TGTGCCTGGAGTGTAACCAGGTTGGAAAAACTGTTTTTT. Amino acid sequence: CAWSVTRLEKLFF.

CDR3 bases: TGCACCAGCAGCCTTCCTTTCCGGGACAGTGAGACCTCAAGAGGCTCTGGGGCCAACGTCCTGACTTTC. This translates into CTSSLPFRDSETSRGSGANVLTF. This chain uses TRBV1 with TRBJ2-6; no DNA check was done on the table's D call, TRBD1. TRBV1 corresponds to a pseudogene. CDR3 length: 23 residues.

DNA for the CDR3: TGTGCCAGTAGTATCGCACAGGGGGCACTCGAAGCTTTCTTT. Protein: CASSIAQGALEAFF. This chain connects TRBV19 to TRBJ1-1; 9 nucleotides agree with TRBD1. With 3 bases clipped from V and 8 bases from J, the junction kept 7 bases outside the gene matches. The CDR3 sequence is 14 residues long. CDR1 is LNHDA and CDR2 is SQIVND in the germline V gene (reference sequence).

The rearrangement links TRBV5-6 to TRBJ2-3, with D maybe TRBD1 (5 bases). The V and J ends lost 6 bases and 6 bases respectively, with 17 bases between them. CDR3 length: 14 residues. The germline V gene encodes CDR1 SGHDT and CDR2 YYEEEE. Written as DNA, the CDR3 is TGTGCCAGCAAGCTATCTCAGGGTTTCGATACGCAGTATTTT. This encodes CASKLSQGFDTQYF.

V and J are TRBV30 and TRBJ1-6; no clear D gene. This CDR3 contains 11 residues. The germline CDR1 and CDR2 sequences are GTSNPN and SVGIG (reference sequence). V was clipped by 3 bases and J by 11 bases, with 8 bases between them. The CDR3 DNA reads TGTGCCTGGAGGGAGAATGCACCCCTCCACTTT. Translation gives CAWRENAPLHF.

This clone was found once. This rearrangement joins TRBV7-3 to TRBJ2-6; tentatively, D is TRBD1 (6 bases). The V and J ends lost 3 bases and 2 bases respectively, with 8 bases between them. CDR3 length: 15 residues. Germline assignment: CDR1 SGHTA and CDR2 FQGTGA. This CDR3 is CASSLWGPGANVLTF. The CDR3 nucleotides are TGTGCCAGCAGCTTGTGGGGGCCTGGGGCCAACGTCCTGACTTTC.